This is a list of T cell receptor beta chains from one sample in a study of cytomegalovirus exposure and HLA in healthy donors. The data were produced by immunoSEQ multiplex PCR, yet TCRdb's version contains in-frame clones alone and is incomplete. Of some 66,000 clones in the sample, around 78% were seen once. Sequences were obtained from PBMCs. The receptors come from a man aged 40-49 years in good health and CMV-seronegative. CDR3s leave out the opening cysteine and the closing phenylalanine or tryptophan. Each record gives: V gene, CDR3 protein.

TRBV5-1,ASRADPGMGNQPQH
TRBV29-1,SVEGTSGSTGELF
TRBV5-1,ASSDTGAQAGELF
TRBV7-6,ASSLAGAVGYT
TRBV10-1,ASSERTTSPLH
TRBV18,ASSRTSGNTGELF
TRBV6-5,ASSYEPVFSGNTIY
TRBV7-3,ASSYGTGGVNGNTIY
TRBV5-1,ASSFTSGGNTGELF
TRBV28,ASSYSGQYSGANVLT
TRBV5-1,ASSLDGQGAYEQY
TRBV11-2,ASLAETGELF
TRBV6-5,ASSRTSGGYNEQF
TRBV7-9,SSARGLGYEQY
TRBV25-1,ASRGQGANTEAF
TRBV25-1,ASSESTLPDTQY
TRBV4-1,ASSPAPGPNEKLF
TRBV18,ASSPPEEDEKLF
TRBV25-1,ASSGTPGQGAETQY
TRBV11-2,ASRTGVTQY
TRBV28,ASSSRGDGMNTIY
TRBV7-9,ASSLMTGGLTYEQY
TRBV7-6,ASSKELAGGAQY
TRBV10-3,AISRESTNEKLF
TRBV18,ASSLMNADRANSPLP
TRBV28,ASRSEETQY
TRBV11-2,ASSLAAARYEQY
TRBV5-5,ASSLSSSGPNTGELF
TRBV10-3,ATVGGVGDYEQY
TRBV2,ATQLEPNTEAF
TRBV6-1,ARRVGQGGSNTIY
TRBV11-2,ASSPGGHYGYT
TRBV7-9,SSSPPGTANTEAF
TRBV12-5,ASGFSFDTSGDEQF
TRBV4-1,ASSQEGSGSDTEAF